The entry that follows covers one T cell receptor beta chain sequence. Patient sample counts ranged from 1 to 8, pretreatment and on-treatment. Each PCR contained spiked-in synthetic TCR analog templates. Data came from immunoSEQ multiplex PCR; TCRdb stores just in-frame clones and leaves some out. The sample lists around 42,000 clones; more than 65% were seen once. The data belong to a study of PD-L1 blockade in urothelial cancer. On the study more broadly: The median number of T cells present in blood samples was fewer than 150,000.

The CDR3 has 14 amino acids. Germline-derived CDR1 and CDR2 are LNHDA and SQIVND (reference sequence). Unmatched junction bases numbered 2, after V lost 5 bases and J lost 1 base. V gene TRBV19 combines with J gene TRBJ2-3; 8 nucleotides match TRBD2. Sequencing was performed on PBMCs, taken around atezolizumab (anti-PD-L1) treatment. This clonotype originated in a man in his 70s with urothelial cancer. The CDR3 sequence: CASSLGLGTDTQYF. Written as DNA, the CDR3 is TGTGCCAGTAGTTTGGGACTAGGCACAGATACGCAGTATTTT. The whole variable domain, filled in from reference TRBV19 and TRBJ2-3, reads DGGITQSPKYLFRKEGQNVTLSCEQNLNHDAMYWYRQDPGQGLRLIYYSQIVNDFQKGDIAEGYSVSREKKESFPLTVTSAQKNPTAFYLCASSLGLGTDTQYFGPGTRLTVL.